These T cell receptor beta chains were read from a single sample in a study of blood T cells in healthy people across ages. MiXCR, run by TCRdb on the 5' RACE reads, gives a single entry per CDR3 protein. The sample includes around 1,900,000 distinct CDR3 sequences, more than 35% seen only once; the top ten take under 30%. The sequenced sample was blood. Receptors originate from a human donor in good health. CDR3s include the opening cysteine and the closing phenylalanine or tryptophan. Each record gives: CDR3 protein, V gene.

CDR3aa: CASSYSTTGSYGYTF
v_gene: TRBV6-6

CDR3aa: CATNPVGGAPREQYF
v_gene: TRBV28

CDR3aa: CASSQGSAGELFF
v_gene: TRBV4-2

CDR3aa: CASSLSDVSTDTQYF
v_gene: TRBV18

CDR3aa: CASRGQGYGHTF
v_gene: TRBV12-3/TRBV12-4

CDR3aa: CASSTTGQGNQPQHF
v_gene: TRBV6-5

CDR3aa: CSVEKPGGGAEAFF
v_gene: TRBV29-1

CDR3aa: CASSYSTSGSDPKNIQYF
v_gene: TRBV6-2/TRBV6-3

CDR3aa: CASSSLTSVGTDTQYF
v_gene: TRBV5-5

CDR3aa: CSATTGGTDTQYF
v_gene: TRBV20-1

CDR3aa: CASSSGTVSIQYF
v_gene: TRBV27

CDR3aa: CASSPDHGSYGYTF
v_gene: TRBV7-3

CDR3aa: CSARERGRTEAFF
v_gene: TRBV20-1

CDR3aa: CSVEGTSIGNEQFF
v_gene: TRBV29-1

CDR3aa: CSVRDSYNEQFF
v_gene: TRBV29-1

CDR3aa: CASSSPEELAKNIQYF
v_gene: TRBV7-9

CDR3aa: CASSFLAGGSNEQFF
v_gene: TRBV28

CDR3aa: CASSLRGGGIPDTQYF
v_gene: TRBV7-2

CDR3aa: CASSPKSRYEQYF
v_gene: TRBV18

CDR3aa: CASSLDSQGYEQYF
v_gene: TRBV7-2

CDR3aa: CASSLMPLAGTRSTDTQYF
v_gene: TRBV5-1

CDR3aa: CASSWALAEQYF
v_gene: TRBV12-3/TRBV12-4

CDR3aa: CASSLEGRGFYEQYF
v_gene: TRBV7-8

CDR3aa: CASGGGANTGELFF
v_gene: TRBV7-7

CDR3aa: CASSPPGVPYEQYF
v_gene: TRBV7-9

CDR3aa: CASSPPGVSSYIEQFF
v_gene: TRBV5-1

CDR3aa: CASSQCKRDTQYF
v_gene: TRBV4-3

CDR3aa: CVSSLGGWRGYSGNEQFF
v_gene: TRBV7-2

CDR3aa: CASSYRTGFPYNEQFF
v_gene: TRBV6-2/TRBV6-3

CDR3aa: CCAVGGLYNEQFF
v_gene: TRBV20-1

CDR3aa: CASMTGPNTEAFF
v_gene: TRBV7-3